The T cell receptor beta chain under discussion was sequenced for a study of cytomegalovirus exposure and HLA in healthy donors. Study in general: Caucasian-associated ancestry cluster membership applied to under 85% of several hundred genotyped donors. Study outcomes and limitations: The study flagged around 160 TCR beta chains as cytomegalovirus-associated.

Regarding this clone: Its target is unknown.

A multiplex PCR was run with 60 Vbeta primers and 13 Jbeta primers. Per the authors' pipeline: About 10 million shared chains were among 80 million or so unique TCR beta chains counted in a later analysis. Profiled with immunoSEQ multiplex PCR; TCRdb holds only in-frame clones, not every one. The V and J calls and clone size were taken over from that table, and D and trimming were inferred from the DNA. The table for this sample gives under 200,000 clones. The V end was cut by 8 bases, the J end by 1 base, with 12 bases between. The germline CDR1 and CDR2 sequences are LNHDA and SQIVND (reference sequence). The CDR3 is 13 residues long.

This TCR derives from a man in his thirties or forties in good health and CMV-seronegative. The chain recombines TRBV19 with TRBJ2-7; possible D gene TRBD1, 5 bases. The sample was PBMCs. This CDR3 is CASRPRASYEQYF. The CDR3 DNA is TGTGCCAGTCGCCCCAGGGCATCCTACGAGCAGTACTTC. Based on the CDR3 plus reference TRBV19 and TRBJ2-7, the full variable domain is DGGITQSPKYLFRKEGQNVTLSCEQNLNHDAMYWYRQDPGQGLRLIYYSQIVNDFQKGDIAEGYSVSREKKESFPLTVTSAQKNPTAFYLCASRPRASYEQYFGPGTRLTVT.